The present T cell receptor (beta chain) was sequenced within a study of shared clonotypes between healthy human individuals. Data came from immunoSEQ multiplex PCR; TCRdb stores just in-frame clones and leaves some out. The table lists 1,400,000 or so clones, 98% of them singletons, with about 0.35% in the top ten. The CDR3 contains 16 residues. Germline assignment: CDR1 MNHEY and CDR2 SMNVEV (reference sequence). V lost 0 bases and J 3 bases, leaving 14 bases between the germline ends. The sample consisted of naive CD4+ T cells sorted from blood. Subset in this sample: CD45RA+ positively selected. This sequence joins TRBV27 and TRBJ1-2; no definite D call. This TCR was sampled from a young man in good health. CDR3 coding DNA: TGTGCCAGCAGTTTATCCCCTTTTCTTAGCGACTATGGCTACACCTTC. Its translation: CASSLSPFLSDYGYTF.